This T cell receptor (beta chain) is drawn from a study of cytomegalovirus exposure and HLA in healthy donors. As for this clone: The antigen is undetermined.

Primers included in the PCR were 60 Vbeta and 13 Jbeta primers. Source study methods: Around 10 million shared chains were among around 80 million unique TCR beta chains counted in a later analysis. Libraries were prepared by immunoSEQ multiplex PCR; TCRdb keeps only in-frame clonotypes and omits some of them. That table furnishes V, J and clone size, whereas the DNA furnished D and trimming. This sample has about 140,000 clones, with 70% to 90% found just once. Study results and caveats: Prior analysis indicated that the majority of TCR beta V segments exhibited productivity approximately 87% or approximately 30% of the time.

The CDR3 has 16 amino acids. Per germline, CDR1 LNHNV and CDR2 YYDKDF (reference sequence). V was pared by 3 bases and J by 9 bases, with 8 bases of the junction left unmatched. The chain carries TRBV15 and TRBJ2-1; 13 nucleotides match TRBD2. This clonotype was sampled from a man aged 50-59 years in good health and CMV-seronegative. Source material: PBMCs. The CDR3 region has the DNA TGTGCCACCAGCAGTCCCGAAACTAGCGGGGGGGTTGAGCAGTTCTTC. Translation gives CATSSPETSGGVEQFF.